The clone carrying this T cell receptor beta chain was seen only a few times. TCRdb reprocessed the reads via MiXCR and lists one record per CDR3 protein. The sample gives hundreds of thousands of distinct CDR3 sequences, over 15% of which show up once; around 9.3% is in the top ten. Deletions cut 5 bases from V and 7 bases from J, with 14 bases between. This CDR3 comprises 13 residues. In germline, CDR1 is LNHNV, CDR2 YYDKDF (reference sequence). This record comes from a study of T cell repertoires in cytomegalovirus infection. Turning to the study itself: In public TCR beta signatures, there were indications of both CMV infection and matching HLA type.

The V gene is TRBV15, the J gene TRBJ1-2; a weak D match, TRBD1 (5 bases). This sequence was found in a human donor in good health (CMV status not recorded). Some clones in this sample may be carry-over from other donors' samples. The sequenced sample consisted of PBMCs. The CDR3 region is CATSLGGGGGYTF. The CDR3 nucleotides read TGTGCCACCAGCCTTGGGGGGGGAGGTGGCTACACCTTC. The full variable domain, with the rest looked up from reference TRBV15 and TRBJ1-2, is DAMVIQNPRYQVTQFGKPVTLSCSQTLNHNVMYWYQQKSSQAPKLLFHYYDKDFNNEADTPDNFQSRRPNTSFCFLDIRSPGLGDTAMYLCATSLGGGGGYTFGSGTRLTVV.